This T cell receptor beta chain was obtained from a study of spatial heterogeneity in lung cancer. Study-wide background: The mean occurrence of each unique TCR and UMI combination in raw reads exceeded eight.

V shed 2 bases and J shed 0 bases, with 15 bases lying between them. The CDR3 consists of 17 residues. As for this clonotype: A library prepared for alpha chains yielded this beta chain as an off-target read; its size is of little meaning.

Regarding time point: sample taken at primary tumor resection. Extraction of whole RNA from tumor, nontumor lung or frozen PBMC preceded unsorted sequencing. Each TCR cDNA molecule bore a unique molecular identifier. A single record per CDR3 protein comes from TCRdb applying MiXCR to the 5' RACE reads. The sample holds approximately 11,000 distinct CDR3 sequences, roughly 3.7% seen once. The chain joins TRBV12-3 or TRBV12-4 to TRBJ2-3; unclear D gene. This clonotype was obtained from a male donor with early-stage non-small cell lung cancer. The sample in question was normal lung tissue next to the tumor, obtained at surgery. The CDR3 protein is CASSLRVRSNSTDTQYF. In DNA, the CDR3 is TGTGCCAGCAGTTTAAGGGTCCGGTCGAATAGCACAGATACGCAGTATTTT.